The entry below describes one T cell receptor (beta chain). Its antigen remains unknown. The CDR3 runs to 14 residues. Germline CDR1 SGHTA, CDR2 FQGNSA. V trimming: 2 bases; J trimming: 4 bases; junction bases outside the gene matches: 5. The data were obtained in a study of PD-1 blockade in classical Hodgkin lymphoma. General study findings and limits: With CD4+ cells, TCR diversity rose significantly by C4D1, but not with CD8+ cells.

Every patient experienced relapse after autologous stem cell transplantation, and brentuximab vedotin exposure varied. Method: immunoSEQ multiplex PCR; TCRdb's copy keeps in-frame clones and lacks some. The table has nearly 100,000 clones, roughly 84% seen once; the top ten hold about 12%. This material consisted of peripheral blood mononuclear cells (PBMCs), taken at baseline. The sequence came from a human donor with classical Hodgkin lymphoma. This chain joins TRBV7-2 and TRBJ2-7, with 7 nucleotides matching TRBD2. CDR3 amino acids: CASSLIGTKYEQYF. CDR3 DNA sequence: TGTGCCAGCAGCTTAATCGGGACTAAATACGAGCAGTACTTC.